What follows describes a single TCR beta chain. The CDR3 has 11 residues. The V end lost 5 bases, the J end lost 3 bases, and 4 bases lay between the germline ends. Germline-derived CDR1 and CDR2 are SGHTA and FQGNSA. This sample stems from a study of PD-L1 blockade in urothelial cancer. Turning to the study itself: Patients commenced intravenous atezolizumab, 1,200 mg every 3 weeks, in the mid-2010s.

Documented time point: pretreatment peripheral blood. There were between 1 and 8 samples from each patient, taken pretreatment and on-treatment. Every PCR received spiked-in synthetic TCR analog templates. TCRdb keeps only in-frame clones here, not all; method: immunoSEQ multiplex PCR. Altogether around 50,000 clones are present, 80% to 85% being singletons, with the ten largest covering 1.5% to 2%. The receptor was derived from a man aged 50-59 years with urothelial cancer. The sample here was PBMCs, taken around atezolizumab (anti-PD-L1) treatment. The chain recombines TRBV7-2 with TRBJ1-1; D unresolved. The CDR3 coding sequence is TGTGCCAGCAGCCTTCACACTGAAGCTTTCTTT. Encoded protein: CASSLHTEAFF.